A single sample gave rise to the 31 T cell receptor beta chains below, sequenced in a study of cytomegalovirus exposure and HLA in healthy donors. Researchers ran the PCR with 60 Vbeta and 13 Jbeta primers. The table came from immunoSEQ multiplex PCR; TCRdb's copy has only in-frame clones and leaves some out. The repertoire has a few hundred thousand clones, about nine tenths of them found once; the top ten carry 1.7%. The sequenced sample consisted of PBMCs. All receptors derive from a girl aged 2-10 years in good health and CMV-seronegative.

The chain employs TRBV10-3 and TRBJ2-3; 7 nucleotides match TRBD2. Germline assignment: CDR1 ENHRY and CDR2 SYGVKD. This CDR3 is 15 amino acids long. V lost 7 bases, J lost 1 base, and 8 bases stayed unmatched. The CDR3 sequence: CAINRAGVGTDTQYF. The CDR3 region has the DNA TGTGCCATCAATCGGGCGGGAGTTGGCACAGATACGCAGTATTTT.

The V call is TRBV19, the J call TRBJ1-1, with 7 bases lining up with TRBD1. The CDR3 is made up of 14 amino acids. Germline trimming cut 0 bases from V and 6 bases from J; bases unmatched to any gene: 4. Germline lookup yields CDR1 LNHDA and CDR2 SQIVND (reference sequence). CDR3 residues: CASSIDAGGSEAFF. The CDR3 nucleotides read TGTGCCAGTAGTATAGATGCAGGGGGTTCTGAAGCTTTCTTT. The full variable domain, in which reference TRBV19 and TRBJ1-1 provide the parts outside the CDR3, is DGGITQSPKYLFRKEGQNVTLSCEQNLNHDAMYWYRQDPGQGLRLIYYSQIVNDFQKGDIAEGYSVSREKKESFPLTVTSAQKNPTAFYLCASSIDAGGSEAFFGQGTRLTVV.

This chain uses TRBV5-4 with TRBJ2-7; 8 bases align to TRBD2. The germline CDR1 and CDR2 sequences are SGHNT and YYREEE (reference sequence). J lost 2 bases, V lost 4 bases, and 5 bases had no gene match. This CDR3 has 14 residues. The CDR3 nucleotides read TGTGCCAGCAGCCCCAGCGGGAGCCCCTACGAGCAGTACTTC. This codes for CASSPSGSPYEQYF.

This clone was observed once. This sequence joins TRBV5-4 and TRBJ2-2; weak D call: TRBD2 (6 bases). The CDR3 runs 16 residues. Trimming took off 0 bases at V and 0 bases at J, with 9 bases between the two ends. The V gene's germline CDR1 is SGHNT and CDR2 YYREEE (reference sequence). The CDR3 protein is CASSLVVAANTGELFF. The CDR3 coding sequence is TGTGCCAGCAGCTTGGTTGTAGCGGCGAACACCGGGGAGCTGTTTTTT.

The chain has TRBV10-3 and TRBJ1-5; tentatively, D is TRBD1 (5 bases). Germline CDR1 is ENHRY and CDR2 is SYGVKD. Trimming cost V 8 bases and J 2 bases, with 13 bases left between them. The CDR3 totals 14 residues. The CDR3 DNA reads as TGTGCCATCCAAGAGGTAGGGGGCAATCAGCCCCAGCATTTT. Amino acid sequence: CAIQEVGGNQPQHF.

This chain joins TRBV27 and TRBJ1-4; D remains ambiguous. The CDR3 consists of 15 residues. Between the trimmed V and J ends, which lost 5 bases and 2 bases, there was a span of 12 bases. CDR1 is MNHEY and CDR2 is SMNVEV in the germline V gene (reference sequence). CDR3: CASSLLPSTNEKLFF. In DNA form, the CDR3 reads TGTGCCAGCAGTCTCCTTCCGTCGACTAATGAAAAACTGTTTTTT.

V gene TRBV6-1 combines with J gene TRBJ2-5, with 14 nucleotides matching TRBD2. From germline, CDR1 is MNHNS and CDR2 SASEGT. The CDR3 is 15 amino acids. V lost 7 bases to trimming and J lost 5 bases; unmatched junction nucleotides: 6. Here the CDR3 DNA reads TGTGCCAGCAACCCGACTAGCGGGGGGGCTGAGACCCAGTACTTC. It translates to CASNPTSGGAETQYF.

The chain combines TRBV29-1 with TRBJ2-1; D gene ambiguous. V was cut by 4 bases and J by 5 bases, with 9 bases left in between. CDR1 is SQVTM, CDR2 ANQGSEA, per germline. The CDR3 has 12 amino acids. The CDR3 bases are TGCAGCGTTGCCTTACAGAACAATGAGCAGTTCTTC. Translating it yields CSVALQNNEQFF.

CDR3 bases: TGTGCCAGCAGTTATCCGGGTTACAATGAGCAGTTCTTC. Protein: CASSYPGYNEQFF. The rearrangement uses TRBV6-6 and TRBJ2-1, with no clear D. Germline CDR1 reads MNHNY; CDR2 reads SVGAGI (reference sequence). V lost 3 bases and J lost 4, with 7 bases in between. The CDR3 spans 13 residues.

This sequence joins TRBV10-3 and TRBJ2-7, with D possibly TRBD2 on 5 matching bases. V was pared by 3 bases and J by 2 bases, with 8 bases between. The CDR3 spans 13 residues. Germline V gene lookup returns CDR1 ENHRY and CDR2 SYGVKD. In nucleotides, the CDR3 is TGTGCCATCAGTGAACTAGTAGCCTACGAGCAGTACTTC. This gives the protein CAISELVAYEQYF.

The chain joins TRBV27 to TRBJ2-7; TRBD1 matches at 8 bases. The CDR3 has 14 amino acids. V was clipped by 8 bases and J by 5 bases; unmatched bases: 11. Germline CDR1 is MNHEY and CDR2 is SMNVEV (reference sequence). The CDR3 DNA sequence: TGTGCCAGCCTCCAATTCCAGGGGGCGAACGAGCAGTACTTC. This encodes CASLQFQGANEQYF.

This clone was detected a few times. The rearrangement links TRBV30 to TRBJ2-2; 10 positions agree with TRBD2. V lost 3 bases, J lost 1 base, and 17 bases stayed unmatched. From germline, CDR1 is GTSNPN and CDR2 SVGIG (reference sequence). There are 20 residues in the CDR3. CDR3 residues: CAWRGGLTSGVPGNTGELFF. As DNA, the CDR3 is TGTGCCTGGAGAGGTGGTCTAACTAGCGGGGTCCCGGGGAACACCGGGGAGCTGTTTTTT.

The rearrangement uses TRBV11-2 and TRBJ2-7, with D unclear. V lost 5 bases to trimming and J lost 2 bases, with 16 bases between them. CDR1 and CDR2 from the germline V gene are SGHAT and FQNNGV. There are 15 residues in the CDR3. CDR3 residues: CASSLAVHPAYEQYF. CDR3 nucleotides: TGTGCCAGCAGCCTTGCAGTTCACCCAGCCTACGAGCAGTACTTC.

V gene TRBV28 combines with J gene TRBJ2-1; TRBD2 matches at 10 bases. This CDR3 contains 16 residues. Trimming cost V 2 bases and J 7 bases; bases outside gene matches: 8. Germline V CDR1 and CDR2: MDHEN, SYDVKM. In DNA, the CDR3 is TGTGCCAGCAGTTTACTAGCGGGGGACCGGGGGAATGAGCAGTTCTTC. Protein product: CASSLLAGDRGNEQFF.

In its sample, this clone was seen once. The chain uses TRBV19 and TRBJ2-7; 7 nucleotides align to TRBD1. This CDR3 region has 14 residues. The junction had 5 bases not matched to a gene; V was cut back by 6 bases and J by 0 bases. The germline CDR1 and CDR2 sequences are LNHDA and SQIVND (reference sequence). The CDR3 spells CASRFRDSSYEQYF. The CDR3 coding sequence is TGTGCCAGTAGGTTCCGGGACAGCTCCTACGAGCAGTACTTC.

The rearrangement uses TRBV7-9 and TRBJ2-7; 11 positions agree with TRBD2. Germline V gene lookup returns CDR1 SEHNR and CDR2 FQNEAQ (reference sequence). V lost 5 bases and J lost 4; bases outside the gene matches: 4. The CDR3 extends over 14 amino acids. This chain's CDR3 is CASSTSGRTYEQYF. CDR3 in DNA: TGTGCCAGCAGCACTAGCGGGAGAACATACGAGCAGTACTTC.

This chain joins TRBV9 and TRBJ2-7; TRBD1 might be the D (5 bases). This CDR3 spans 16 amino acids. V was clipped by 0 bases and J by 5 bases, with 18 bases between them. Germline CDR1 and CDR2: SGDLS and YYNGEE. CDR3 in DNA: TGTGCCAGCAGCGTAGGCTCTGGGCAGGGTTTTAACGAGCAGTACTTC. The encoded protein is CASSVGSGQGFNEQYF.

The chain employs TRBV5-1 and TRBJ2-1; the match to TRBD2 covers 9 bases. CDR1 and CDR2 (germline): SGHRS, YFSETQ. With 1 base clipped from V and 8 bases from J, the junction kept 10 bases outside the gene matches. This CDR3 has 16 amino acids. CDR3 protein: CASSLPAGGIHDEQFF. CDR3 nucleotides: TGCGCCAGCAGCTTGCCGGCGGGAGGGATTCACGATGAGCAGTTCTTC.

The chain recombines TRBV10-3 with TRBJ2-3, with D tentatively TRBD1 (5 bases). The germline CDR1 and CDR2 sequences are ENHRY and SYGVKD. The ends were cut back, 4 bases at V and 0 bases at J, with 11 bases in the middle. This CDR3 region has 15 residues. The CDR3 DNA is TGTGCCATCAGTGCCAGGGCCGCTAGCACAGATACGCAGTATTTT. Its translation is CAISARAASTDTQYF.

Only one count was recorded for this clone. CDR3 sequence: CSAGDYGYTF. The CDR3 DNA sequence: TGCAGCGCAGGGGACTATGGCTACACCTTC. The V and J genes are TRBV29-1 and TRBJ1-2, with D possibly being TRBD1 (6 bases). Per germline, CDR1 SQVTM and CDR2 ANQGSEA. The CDR3 covers 10 residues. The V end was cut by 7 bases, the J end by 3 bases, with 6 bases between.

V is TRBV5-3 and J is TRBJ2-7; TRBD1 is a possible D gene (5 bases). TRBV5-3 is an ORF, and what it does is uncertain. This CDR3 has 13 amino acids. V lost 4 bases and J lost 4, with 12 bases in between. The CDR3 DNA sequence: TGTGCCAGAAGCGGGAAGGACACATACGAGCAGTACTTC. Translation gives CARSGKDTYEQYF.

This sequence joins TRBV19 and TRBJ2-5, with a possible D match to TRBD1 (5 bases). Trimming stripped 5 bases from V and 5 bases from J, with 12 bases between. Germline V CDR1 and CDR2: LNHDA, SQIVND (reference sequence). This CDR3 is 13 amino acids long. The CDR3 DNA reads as TGTGCCAGTAGTCTTGGCAGGGATGAGACCCAGTACTTC. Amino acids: CASSLGRDETQYF. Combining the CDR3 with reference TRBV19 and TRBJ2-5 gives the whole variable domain DGGITQSPKYLFRKEGQNVTLSCEQNLNHDAMYWYRQDPGQGLRLIYYSQIVNDFQKGDIAEGYSVSREKKESFPLTVTSAQKNPTAFYLCASSLGRDETQYFGPGTRLLVL.

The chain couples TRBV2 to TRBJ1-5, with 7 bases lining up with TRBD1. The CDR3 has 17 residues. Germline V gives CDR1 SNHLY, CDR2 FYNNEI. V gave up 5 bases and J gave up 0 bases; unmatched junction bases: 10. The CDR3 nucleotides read TGTGCCAGCAGTACACCTCAAGGGGGCGATAGCAATCAGCCCCAGCATTTT. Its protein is CASSTPQGGDSNQPQHF.

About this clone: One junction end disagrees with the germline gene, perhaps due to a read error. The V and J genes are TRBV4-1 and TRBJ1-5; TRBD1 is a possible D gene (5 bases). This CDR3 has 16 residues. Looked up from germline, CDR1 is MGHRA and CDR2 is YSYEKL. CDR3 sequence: CPSSHSGGGSNQPQHF. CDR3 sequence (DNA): TGCCCCAGCAGCCACTCCGGGGGGGGGAGCAATCAGCCCCAGCATTTT.

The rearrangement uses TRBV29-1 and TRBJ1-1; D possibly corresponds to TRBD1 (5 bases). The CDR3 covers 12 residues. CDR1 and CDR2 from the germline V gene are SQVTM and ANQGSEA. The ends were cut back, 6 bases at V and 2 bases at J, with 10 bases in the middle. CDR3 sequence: CSVGGVNTEAFF. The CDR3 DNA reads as TGCAGCGTCGGAGGGGTTAACACTGAAGCTTTCTTT.

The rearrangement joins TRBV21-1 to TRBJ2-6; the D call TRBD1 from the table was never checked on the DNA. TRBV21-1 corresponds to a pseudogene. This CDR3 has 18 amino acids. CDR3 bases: TGTGCCAGCAGCAAAGAATACAGGGGCCAGTCTGGGGCCAACGTCCTGACTTTC. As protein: CASSKEYRGQSGANVLTF.

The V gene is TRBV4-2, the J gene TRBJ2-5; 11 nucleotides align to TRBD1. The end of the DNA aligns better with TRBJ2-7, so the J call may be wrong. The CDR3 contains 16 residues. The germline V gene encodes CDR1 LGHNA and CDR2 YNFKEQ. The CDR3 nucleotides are TGTGCCAGCAGCCAAGCCTCCGGGACAGGGGGTTACGAGCAGTACTTC. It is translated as CASSQASGTGGYEQYF.

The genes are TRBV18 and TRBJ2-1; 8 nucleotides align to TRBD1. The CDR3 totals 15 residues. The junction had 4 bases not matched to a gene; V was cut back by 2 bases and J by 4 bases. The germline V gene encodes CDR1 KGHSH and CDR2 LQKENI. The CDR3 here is CASSPARTGYNEQFF. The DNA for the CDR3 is TGTGCCAGCTCACCAGCCAGGACAGGGTACAATGAGCAGTTCTTC.

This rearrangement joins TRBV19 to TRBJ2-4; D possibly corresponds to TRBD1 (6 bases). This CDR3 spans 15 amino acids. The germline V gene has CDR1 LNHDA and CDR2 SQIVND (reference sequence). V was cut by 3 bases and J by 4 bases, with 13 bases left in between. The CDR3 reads CASSINRDKKNIQYF. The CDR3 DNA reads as TGTGCCAGTAGTATCAACCGGGACAAAAAAAACATTCAGTACTTC.

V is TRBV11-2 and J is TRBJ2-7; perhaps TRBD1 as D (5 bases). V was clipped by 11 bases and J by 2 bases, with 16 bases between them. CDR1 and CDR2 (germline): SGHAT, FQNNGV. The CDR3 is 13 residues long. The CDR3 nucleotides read TGTGCCTGTAAGGGGCAGGGCGCCTACGAGCAGTACTTC. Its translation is CACKGQGAYEQYF. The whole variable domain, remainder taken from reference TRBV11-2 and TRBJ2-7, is EAGVAQSPRYKIIEKRQSVAFWCNPISGHATLYWYQQILGQGPKLLIQFQNNGVVDDSQLPKDRFSAERLKGVDSTLKIQPAKLEDSAVYLCACKGQGAYEQYFGPGTRLTVT.

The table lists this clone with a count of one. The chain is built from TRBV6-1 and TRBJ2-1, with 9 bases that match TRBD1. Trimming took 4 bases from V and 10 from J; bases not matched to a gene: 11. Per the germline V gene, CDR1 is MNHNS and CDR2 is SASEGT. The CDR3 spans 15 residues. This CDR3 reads CASSGYGTGIVEQFF. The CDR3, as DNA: TGTGCCAGCAGTGGATACGGGACAGGGATAGTGGAGCAGTTCTTC.